The clone carrying this T cell receptor beta chain was found a few times. The data stem from a study of T-cell memory formation after mild COVID-19. A single record per CDR3 protein comes from TCRdb applying MiXCR to the 5' RACE reads. This sample yields roughly 200,000 distinct CDR3 sequences, of which over 9.5% are seen a single time; 3.5% to 4% belongs to the top ten. V lost 6 bases to trimming and J lost 4 bases, with 12 bases between them. The CDR3 covers 13 residues. Germline-derived CDR1 and CDR2 are SGHAT and FQNNGV. The source is a man between 18 and 29 years old who had mild COVID-19 (a few samples of this study predate the infection). Cell type and time point are not known. The sample consisted of PBMCs or a T cell subset sorted from them (not recorded which). J is TRBJ2-5 and V is TRBV11-2; D remains ambiguous. CDR3 sequence: CASRQSVRETQYF. The CDR3 bases are TGTGCCAGCAGACAGTCAGTGAGAGAGACCCAGTACTTC.